Shown below are 26 T cell receptor beta chains from a single sample sequenced in a study of blood T cell repertoires in COVID-19. Libraries were prepared by immunoSEQ multiplex PCR; TCRdb keeps only in-frame clonotypes and omits some of them. The profile covers more than 35,000 clones, with roughly 80% appearing a single time and about 15% taken by the ten largest. Material for sequencing was peripheral blood. The source of these receptors is a man in his fifties or sixties with active or convalescent COVID-19.

The chain has TRBV3-1 (or the pseudogene TRBV3-2) and TRBJ2-7; D possibly corresponds to TRBD2 (5 bases). V lost 0 bases and J 12 bases, leaving 18 bases between the germline ends. Germline V gene lookup returns CDR1 LGHDT and CDR2 YNNKEL (reference sequence). This CDR3 spans 14 amino acids. This CDR3 reads CASSQDLRRVPWYF. CDR3 nucleotide sequence: TGTGCCAGCAGCCAAGATCTAAGGCGGGTACCTTGGTACTTC.

The genes are TRBV19 and TRBJ2-1; D possibly corresponds to TRBD1 (5 bases). V lost 1 base and J lost 4, with 8 bases in between. Germline values: CDR1 LNHDA, CDR2 SQIVND (reference sequence). CDR3 length: 14 amino acids. As DNA, the CDR3 is TGTGCCAGTAGTATAGGTCAGGGATACAATGAGCAGTTCTTC. Encoded protein: CASSIGQGYNEQFF.

The genes are TRBV12-3 or TRBV12-4 and TRBJ2-1; D is perhaps TRBD2 (6 bases). The CDR3 covers 11 residues. Trimming pared 3 bases from V and 9 bases from J, leaving 6 bases between. CDR3 sequence: CASSFGGEQFF. CDR3 in DNA: TGTGCCAGCAGTTTCGGGGGTGAGCAGTTCTTC.

The chain carries TRBV2 and TRBJ1-1; perhaps TRBD1 as D (6 bases). The V end was cut by 6 bases, the J end by 0 bases, with 11 bases between. Germline-derived CDR1 and CDR2 are SNHLY and FYNNEI. This CDR3 has 14 residues. The CDR3 region has the DNA TGTGCCAGCAGACAGGGTTTACTGAACACTGAAGCTTTCTTT. Translation gives CASRQGLLNTEAFF. Full variable domain (remainder filled in from reference TRBV2 and TRBJ1-1): EPEVTQTPSHQVTQMGQEVILRCVPISNHLYFYWYRQILGQKVEFLVSFYNNEISEKSEIFDDQFSVERPDGSNFTLKIRSTKLEDSAMYFCASRQGLLNTEAFFGQGTRLTVV.

The chain employs TRBV30 and TRBJ2-2; D might be TRBD1 (5 bases). Per germline, CDR1 GTSNPN and CDR2 SVGIG (reference sequence). V shed 1 base and J shed 9 bases, with 9 bases lying between them. The length of the CDR3 is 12 residues. The CDR3 DNA sequence: TGTGCCTGGAGTGACAGGTCGCGGGAGCTGTTTTTT. Translating gives CAWSDRSRELFF.

This chain links TRBV6-4 with TRBJ1-2, with 7 bases matching TRBD1. CDR1 and CDR2 from the germline V gene are MRHNA and SNTAGT. The length of the CDR3 is 13 residues. J gave up 3 bases and V 5 bases, and 3 bases lay outside the gene matches. The CDR3 DNA sequence: TGTGCCAGCAGTCCAGGGGGAGACTATGGCTACACCTTC. Its translation is CASSPGGDYGYTF.

Only a few counts were recorded for this clone. The rearrangement joins TRBV6-5 to TRBJ1-6, with unresolved D. With 2 bases removed from V and 11 bases from J, the gap between germline ends came to 19 bases. CDR3 length: 16 amino acids. Germline-derived CDR1 and CDR2 are MNHEY and SVGAGI. This CDR3 reads CASSYQAPGERAPLHF. Here the CDR3 DNA reads TGTGCCAGCAGTTACCAAGCGCCGGGTGAGAGGGCACCCCTCCACTTT.

V usage is TRBV3-1 (or the pseudogene TRBV3-2) and J usage is TRBJ2-2; maybe TRBD2 (5 bases). Trimming removed 2 bases at V and 0 bases at J, with 10 bases between. CDR1 LGHDT and CDR2 YNNKEL come from the germline V gene (reference sequence). This CDR3 is 16 amino acids long. As DNA, the CDR3 is TGTGCCAGCAGCCAACTGGACGGGGCGAACACCGGGGAGCTGTTTTTT. Translating gives CASSQLDGANTGELFF.

The chain combines TRBV4-1 with TRBJ1-3; no firm D call. This CDR3 is 15 amino acids long. The germline V and J ends were trimmed by 0 bases and 9 bases, with 15 bases remaining between them. Germline V gene data show CDR1 as MGHRA and CDR2 as YSYEKL. CDR3 region: CASSQDVAISGTIYF. In DNA, the CDR3 is TGCGCCAGCAGCCAAGATGTGGCCATCTCGGGCACCATATATTTT.

V gene TRBV27 combines with J gene TRBJ1-1, with D possibly TRBD1 on 6 matching bases. This CDR3 has 13 residues. The germline gives CDR1 MNHEY, CDR2 SMNVEV (reference sequence). With 6 bases removed from V and 5 bases from J, the gap between germline ends came to 13 bases. The CDR3 sequence is CASRGGGRTEAFF. DNA of the CDR3: TGTGCCAGCAGAGGGGGGGGGCGGACTGAAGCTTTCTTT.

The chain has TRBV7-3 and TRBJ1-2, with D unclear. From germline, CDR1 is SGHTA and CDR2 FQGTGA. Deletions cut 2 bases from V and 7 bases from J, with 14 bases between. The CDR3 is 14 amino acids. CDR3 DNA: TGTGCCAGCAGCTTAGACGGAGGGTGGGGTGGCTACACCTTC. Encoded protein: CASSLDGGWGGYTF.

The V and J genes are TRBV27 and TRBJ1-5; TRBD1 matches at 9 bases. The V segment lost 10 bases and the J segment 3 bases; nucleotides outside the gene matches: 13. CDR3 length equals 16 residues. CDR1 is MNHEY, CDR2 SMNVEV, per germline (reference sequence). Written as DNA, the CDR3 is TGTGCCAACCGGGACAGGGACACCCCTTACAATCAGCCCCAGCATTTT. Its translation is CANRDRDTPYNQPQHF.

This chain joins TRBV5-6 and TRBJ1-2, with 7 bases matching TRBD1. The CDR3 consists of 13 residues. CDR1 is SGHDT, CDR2 YYEEEE, per germline. The V and J ends lost 1 base and 3 bases, in that order; junction bases with no gene match: 0. The CDR3, as DNA: TGTGCCAGCAGCTTGACAGGGGACTATGGCTACACCTTC. Residues: CASSLTGDYGYTF. The full variable domain, rest sourced from reference TRBV5-6 and TRBJ1-2, is DAGVTQSPTHLIKTRGQQVTLRCSPKSGHDTVSWYQQALGQGPQFIFQYYEEEERQRGNFPDRFSGHQFPNYSSELNVNALLLGDSALYLCASSLTGDYGYTFGSGTRLTVV.

This clone was detected only once. This rearrangement joins TRBV27 to TRBJ2-5, with 8 positions matching TRBD2. In germline, CDR1 is MNHEY, CDR2 SMNVEV (reference sequence). The CDR3 has 14 amino acids. Trimming removed 6 bases from V and 1 base from J; junction bases left unmatched: 4. The CDR3 reads CASSRGGVQETQYF. The DNA of the CDR3 is TGTGCCAGCAGCCGGGGGGGGGTCCAAGAGACCCAGTACTTC.

This clone was seen a few times. The chain uses TRBV5-1 and TRBJ2-2; maybe TRBD2 (5 bases). Trimming removed 4 bases at V and 4 bases at J, with 8 bases between. This CDR3 region has 13 residues. Germline V gene lookup returns CDR1 SGHRS and CDR2 YFSETQ. In nucleotides, the CDR3 is TGCGCCAGCAGCGGACTGGTCACCGGGGAGCTGTTTTTT. It translates to CASSGLVTGELFF. The whole variable domain, filled in from reference TRBV5-1 and TRBJ2-2, reads KAGVTQTPRYLIKTRGQQVTLSCSPISGHRSVSWYQQTPGQGLQFLFEYFSETQRNKGNFPGRFSGRQFSNSRSEMNVSTLELGDSALYLCASSGLVTGELFFGEGSRLTVL.

The chain combines TRBV7-2 with TRBJ1-1; unclear D gene. Germline CDR1 reads SGHTA; CDR2 reads FQGNSA. The CDR3 has 13 amino acids. V shed 1 base and J shed 5 bases, with 8 bases lying between them. CDR3 amino acids: CASSLETGTEAFF. For the CDR3, the DNA is TGTGCCAGCAGCTTAGAAACTGGTACTGAAGCTTTCTTT.

In its sample, this clone was seen once. The J gene is TRBJ2-2, the V gene TRBV5-1; 9 nucleotides agree with TRBD1. Trimming cost V 4 bases and J 1 base; bases outside gene matches: 5. This CDR3 has 16 amino acids. In germline, CDR1 is SGHRS, CDR2 YFSETQ. CDR3 amino acids: CASSERTGENTGELFF. In DNA form, the CDR3 reads TGCGCCAGCAGCGAAAGGACAGGGGAGAACACCGGGGAGCTGTTTTTT.

This chain joins TRBV19 and TRBJ1-4; the D is unclear. Trimming pared 5 bases from V and 2 bases from J, leaving 9 bases between. Per the germline V gene, CDR1 is LNHDA and CDR2 is SQIVND (reference sequence). The CDR3 is 14 residues long. The CDR3 DNA sequence: TGTGCCAGTAGTGTACGAGGGACTAATGAAAAACTGTTTTTT. As protein: CASSVRGTNEKLFF.

As DNA, the CDR3 is TGTGCCAGCAGCACTCAGAGCGGGTTAAGCACAGATACGCAGTATTTT. Translation: CASSTQSGLSTDTQYF. V and J are TRBV9 and TRBJ2-3; D perhaps matches TRBD2 (6 bases). In germline, CDR1 is SGDLS, CDR2 YYNGEE. This CDR3 comprises 16 residues. The ends were cut back, 4 bases at V and 0 bases at J, with 15 bases in the middle.

The chain employs TRBV7-6 and TRBJ2-2; TRBD2 matches at 12 bases. CDR3 size: 19 residues. Germline V gives CDR1 SGHVS, CDR2 FNYEAQ. J lost 5 bases, V lost 6 bases, and 16 bases had no gene match. Here the CDR3 DNA reads TGTGCCAGCAGTTCCCCGACTAGCGGGGGAGATTTCGGAACCGGGGAGCTGTTTTTT. Its translation is CASSSPTSGGDFGTGELFF.

The rearrangement joins TRBV9 to TRBJ2-7; D call uncertain. Trimming shortened V by 4 bases and J by 3 bases, and 11 bases separated the two germline ends. CDR1 SGDLS and CDR2 YYNGEE come from the germline V gene. The CDR3 contains 13 residues. This CDR3 reads CASSPRSGYEQYF. The CDR3 coding sequence is TGTGCCAGCAGCCCTAGATCCGGCTACGAGCAGTACTTC.

The chain uses TRBV30 and TRBJ1-6; 9 bases match TRBD1. Germline values: CDR1 GTSNPN, CDR2 SVGIG (reference sequence). CDR3 size: 14 residues. With V trimmed by 5 bases and J by 9 bases, 8 bases remained unmatched. Here the CDR3 reads CAWGKGQGPSPLHF. The CDR3 nucleotides read TGTGCCTGGGGTAAGGGACAGGGACCTTCACCCCTCCACTTT.

The chain employs TRBV4-1 and TRBJ1-1; no definite D call. Germline V gives CDR1 MGHRA, CDR2 YSYEKL. The CDR3 has 13 amino acids. V was pared by 3 bases and J by 10 bases, with 15 bases between. CDR3 nucleotides: TGCGCCAGCAGCCAGGATTTGGAGTCCACAGCTTTCTTT. This encodes CASSQDLESTAFF.

Only one count was recorded for this clone. This rearrangement joins TRBV9 to TRBJ2-2; no clear D. CDR1 SGDLS and CDR2 YYNGEE come from the germline V gene. Trimming removed 4 bases from V and 0 bases from J, with 7 bases in between. CDR3 length equals 14 residues. DNA of the CDR3: TGTGCCAGCAGCTGGGCCGCGAACACCGGGGAGCTGTTTTTT. Translation gives CASSWAANTGELFF. Using reference TRBV9 and TRBJ2-2 for the parts outside the CDR3, the full variable domain is DSGVTQTPKHLITATGQRVTLRCSPRSGDLSVYWYQQSLDQGLQFLIQYYNGEERAKGNILERFSAQQFPDLHSELNLSSLELGDSALYFCASSWAANTGELFFGEGSRLTVL.

V is TRBV12-3 or TRBV12-4 and J is TRBJ1-1, with a weak D call TRBD1 (6 bases). The CDR3 totals 13 residues. V was cut by 5 bases and J by 13 bases, with 20 bases left in between. Written as DNA, the CDR3 is TGTGCCAGCAGTCAGACCCCGGGACAAGGGGTTTTCTTT. Protein product: CASSQTPGQGVFF.

This chain joins TRBV19 and TRBJ2-7, with 10 bases fitting TRBD1. Germline lookup yields CDR1 LNHDA and CDR2 SQIVND (reference sequence). The CDR3 is 16 amino acids. The J segment lost 5 bases and the V segment lost 6 bases, leaving 13 bases of the junction unmatched. The CDR3 loop reads CASSPSPGQGTHEQYF. Here the CDR3 DNA reads TGTGCCAGTAGCCCTTCCCCGGGACAGGGGACCCACGAGCAGTACTTC.